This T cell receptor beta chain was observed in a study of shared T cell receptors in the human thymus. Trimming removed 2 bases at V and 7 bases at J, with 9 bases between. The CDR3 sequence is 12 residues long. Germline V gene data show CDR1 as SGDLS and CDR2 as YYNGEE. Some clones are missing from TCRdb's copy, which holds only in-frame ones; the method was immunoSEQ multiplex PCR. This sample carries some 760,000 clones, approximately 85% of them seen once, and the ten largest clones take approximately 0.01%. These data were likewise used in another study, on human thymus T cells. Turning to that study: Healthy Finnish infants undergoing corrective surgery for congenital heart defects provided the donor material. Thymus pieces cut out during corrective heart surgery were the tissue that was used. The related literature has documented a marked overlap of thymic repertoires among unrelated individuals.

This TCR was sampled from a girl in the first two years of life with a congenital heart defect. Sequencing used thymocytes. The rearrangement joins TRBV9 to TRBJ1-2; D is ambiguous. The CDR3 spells CASSVRGIGYTF. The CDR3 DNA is TGTGCCAGCAGCGTCCGGGGAATTGGCTACACCTTC.